This TCR beta chain was documented in a study of shared clonotypes between healthy human individuals (dated by TCRdb to the early 2020s). Background on the whole study: The cohort comprised two women and a few men aged 18 to 49 years. Per donor, three plates each were used for CD4 naive and CD4 memory, two for CD8 naive, and one for CD8 memory. To estimate repertoire size and how much clonotypes are shared between individuals, the study performed deep sequencing of blood TCR repertoires from five healthy adults. Different laboratories and diverse techniques were used to prepare libraries and sequence TCR repertoires, to increase sequencing depth and limit assay-specific biases. Per donor, leukapheresis produced somewhere between about 0.9 and 10 billion PBMCs.

Taken from cysteine to phenylalanine, the CDR3 has 15 residues. Just the 45-base CDR3 DNA is kept, in frame starting at base 1. CDR1 and CDR2 (SGHAT, FQNNGV) derive from the germline V gene. The germline V and J ends show losses of 5 bases and 4 bases respectively, and no gene match explains 7 bases of the junction. TCR CDR3 regions were amplified from genomic DNA by multiplex PCR using the deep immunoSEQ assay. Extracted genomic DNA from each cell subset was distributed evenly across all wells of several immunoSEQ 96-well plates, and each plate was treated as a replicate. Each replicate PCR for sorted subsets received 150 to 250 ng genomic DNA, equal to about 30,000 T cell genomes. The purified libraries were quantified using a Qubit 3.0 fluorometer, sized with a Bioanalyzer 2100, and then quantified again using the KAPA Library Quantification kit. A separate single-read 150-cycle Illumina NextSeq 550 flow cell was used to sequence each immunoSEQ 96-well plate. On the authors' methods: Because the immunoSEQ output included only junctional sequences and no quality scores, the filtering could not be the same as the filtering used for full-length reads. To assign V/J genes and CDR3, sequences were annotated against IMGT germline references using PyIR, a Python wrapper for IgBLAST v1.9. Any read was removed if the V/J assignment was weak (E-value above 1e-6), the CDR3 was missing, or the read contained stop codons, out-of-frame junctions, or ambiguous translated residues. V3J clonotypes were defined as sequences sharing the same inferred V gene, J gene, and CDR3 amino acid sequence. Percentage overlap between repertoires was calculated by dividing the number of shared unique clonotypes by the size of the smaller repertoire. Three approaches were used to assess repertoire richness: RTK rarefaction, the Chao1 estimator, and Recon v2.1 estimates of unobserved clonotypes. Generation probabilities for all TCRbeta clonotypes obtained by the gDNA method from a handful of donors were computed using OLGA. The table was pulled from immuneACCESS by TCRdb, which kept in-frame rearrangements only. Such tables lose some clones; where checked, under half of the loss comes from unresolved V genes, and the rest has no known cause. The D gene and trimming were derived from the DNA, and the V and J assignments and clone size from that table. This sample is represented by 950,000 to 1,100,000 clones; 75% to 85% of them were singletons. The top ten clones comprise 0.61% of the sample.

The full study reports these points: Naive subsets generally had larger estimated clonotype richness than memory subsets. Across a few donors, approximately 5% of naive CD4, over 3% of naive CD8, 2% to 2.5% of memory CD4, and about 0.44% of memory CD8 clonotypes were shared. The small number of donors limited the genetic and exposure-history diversity represented. Higher generation probabilities were observed for clonotypes shared by all four sorted-subset donors than for non-shared clonotypes. Sampling was limited to blood, and TCR repertoires in tissue likely differ from TCR repertoires in blood. Pairwise subsampling indicated that sequencing depth was expected to affect the degree of clonotype sharing among donors. Incomplete sequencing was indicated by rarefaction of sorted-subset datasets, despite the large sequencing depth.

The donors were healthy, HIV-negative adults who had no recently reported acute infections or vaccinations. Every donor was a Caucasian adult living in Nashville, Tennessee, USA. Magnetic negative selection was used to enrich CD4+ T cells, after which naive cells were positively selected on CD45RA and the negative fraction became the memory subset. Blood was collected by leukapheresis, and PBMCs were isolated by Ficoll-Histopaque density gradient centrifugation and then cryopreserved in liquid nitrogen vapor phase. Analytical flow cytometry was used to check the purity and quantity of every magnetically sorted T cell population. Genomic DNA was isolated from each sorted fraction and quantified by UV absorbance on a Nanodrop 2000c. To note about this clone: No cognate antigen has been identified for it. There are no base qualities to consult, and no much larger clone falls within one base.

The sequenced sample was memory CD4+ T cells from PBMCs. The cell subset or site label, read with the paper, signifies: CD45RA-negative fraction. The sequence links TRBV11-2 to TRBJ2-1, and TRBD1 aligns with 8 junction nucleotides. The TCR sequence derives from a man between 18 and 35 years old in good health. Some clones in this sample may be carry-over from other donors' samples. The CDR3 region reads CASSMPGQVYNEQFF. The base sequence is TGTGCCAGCAGCATGCCGGGACAGGTATACAATGAGCAGTTCTTC.